This T cell receptor beta chain was captured by sequencing in a study of shared T cell receptors in the human thymus. This CDR3 has 14 residues. Germline V gene data show CDR1 as SNHLY and CDR2 as FYNNEI. The V end was cut by 7 bases, the J end by 7 bases, with 18 bases between. Assay used: immunoSEQ multiplex PCR; TCRdb lists only in-frame clones, some missing. The sample contains 720,000 or so clones, 70% to 90% of which appear only once. The sample was also reused in another study, on human thymus T cells. That source notes: Immunologically healthy infants in Finland undergoing congenital heart defect surgery were the donors. From resections taken during corrective heart surgery, the thymus tissue was obtained. Both thymic and peripheral blood repertoires showed apparently biased V and J usage.

The sequenced sample consisted of thymocytes. This clonotype originated in a girl under three years old with a congenital heart defect. The chain uses TRBV2 and TRBJ2-3; maybe TRBD2 (7 bases). CDR3 amino acids: CASIGGPLFYTQYF. DNA for the CDR3: TGTGCCAGCATCGGGGGGCCCTTATTTTATACGCAGTATTTT.